A selection of T cell receptor beta chains follows, all from one sample in a study of Graves' ophthalmopathy and Graves' hyperthyroidism. In TCRdb, the multiplex PCR reads were re-called with MiXCR into one record per CDR3 protein. The table has approximately 160,000 distinct CDR3 sequences, 30% to 45% seen once; the top ten hold around 9.3%. Sequences were obtained from peripheral blood. The receptors were gathered from a man aged 25 to 45 with Graves' ophthalmopathy. CDR3s include the opening cysteine and the closing phenylalanine or tryptophan. D genes are given only for firm matches. Clone size is stated in some rows and not others, as once, few, many or a class when expanded.

v_call	clone_size	d_call	j_call	cdr3_nt	cdr3_aa
TRBV7-2	few	.	TRBJ2-7	TGTGCCAGCAGCTTGAACCTATACGAGCAGTACTTC	CASSLNLYEQYF
TRBV27	once	TRBD2	TRBJ2-2	TGTGCCAGCACTTCGGGACTAGCGAACACCGGGGAGCTGTTTTTT	CASTSGLANTGELFF
TRBV7-2	.	TRBD2	TRBJ2-7	TGTGCCAGCAGTTTTAGCGGGAGTATCTCCGAGCAGTACTTC	CASSFSGSISEQYF
TRBV28	many	.	TRBJ1-1	TGTGCCAGCTGTAGCTGGACTGAAGCTTTCTTT	CASCSWTEAFF
TRBV9	many	TRBD1	TRBJ2-7	TGTGCCAGCAGCCCGGGACAGGGTTGGACCTACGAGCAGTACTTC	CASSPGQGWTYEQYF
TRBV20-1	many	.	TRBJ1-6	TGCAGTGCTAGAGATTCCGATTCACCCCTCCACTTT	CSARDSDSPLHF
TRBV12-3/TRBV12-4	many	.	TRBJ2-5	TGTGCCAGCAGTTTCACACTTGAATTCAAAGAGACCCAGTACTTC	CASSFTLEFKETQYF
TRBV18	many	.	TRBJ2-7	TGTGCCAGCTCACCTCCTCAGGGGTCCAGCTCCTACGAGCAGTACTTC	CASSPPQGSSSYEQYF
TRBV11-2	.	.	TRBJ1-1	TGTGCCAGCAGCTTGACCGGGGGGCGCCCCACTGAAGCTTTCTTT	CASSLTGGRPTEAFF
TRBV7-2	.	.	TRBJ2-7	TGTGCCAGCAGCCGCCATGCCTCCTCCTACGAGCAGTACTTC	CASSRHASSYEQYF
TRBV6-2/TRBV6-3	.	.	TRBJ2-7	TGTGCCAGCAGTCAGGGGAGGTACGAGCAGTACTTC	CASSQGRYEQYF
TRBV30	many	TRBD2	TRBJ2-7	TGTGCCTGGAACGGGGGCGGGAGGGCCGACGAGCAGTACTTC	CAWNGGGRADEQYF
TRBV30	many	.	TRBJ2-7	TGTGCCTGGAGTAGAACCTACGAGCAGTACTTC	CAWSRTYEQYF
TRBV6-2/TRBV6-3	few	TRBD1	TRBJ2-7	TGTGCCAGCAGAGGGACAGACTCCTACGAGCAGTACTTC	CASRGTDSYEQYF
TRBV12-3/TRBV12-4	.	.	TRBJ2-7	TGTGCCAGCAGTCCAAACAGGGTATACGAGCAGTACTTC	CASSPNRVYEQYF
TRBV6-1	many	.	TRBJ2-7	TGTGCCAGCAGTGAAAACCCTCCCCCCTCCTACGAGCAGTACTTC	CASSENPPPSYEQYF
TRBV6-2/TRBV6-3	many	TRBD2	TRBJ2-7	TGTGCCACGGATGCCGGGACTACGTACTACGAGCAGTACTTC	CATDAGTTYYEQYF
TRBV28	.	.	TRBJ2-7	TGTGCCAGCAATTTAGGGTCAGGCCGATCCTACGAGCAGTACTTC	CASNLGSGRSYEQYF
TRBV6-5	many	.	TRBJ2-7	TGTGCCAGCAGATTTTCGGTCTTCTACGAGCAGTACTTC	CASRFSVFYEQYF
TRBV6-1	medium-sized	.	TRBJ1-6	TGTGCCAGCAGTGAAGCGGAGTTTTCACCCCTCCACTTT	CASSEAEFSPLHF
TRBV12-3/TRBV12-4	many	.	TRBJ1-5	TGTGCCAGCAGTTGGCGGGGGGGGCAGCCCCAGCATTTT	CASSWRGGQPQHF
TRBV6-5	.	TRBD2	TRBJ2-2	TGTGCCAGCAGTTACTCCCGGGACTATTCAAACACCGGGGAGCTGTTTTTT	CASSYSRDYSNTGELFF
TRBV18	many	.	TRBJ2-7	TGTGCCAGCTCACCTCCTTCCCGGGGGGCATACGAGCAGTACTTC	CASSPPSRGAYEQYF
TRBV4-1	.	TRBD1	TRBJ2-2	TGCGCCAGCAGCCCGGACAGGGGGCGAGCGAACACCGGGGAGCTGTTTTTT	CASSPDRGRANTGELFF
TRBV4-2	many	.	TRBJ2-7	TGTGCCAGCGGAGCCTGGGACACTAGCTCCTACGAGCAGTACTTC	CASGAWDTSSYEQYF
TRBV27	.	.	TRBJ1-2	TGTGCCAGCAGTTTAAGAGGGGCCCACTATGGCTACACCTTC	CASSLRGAHYGYTF
TRBV20-1	.	.	TRBJ1-3	TGCAGTGCTAGAGACCGCGGGACACATGGAAACACCATATATTTT	CSARDRGTHGNTIYF
TRBV11-2	once	.	TRBJ1-1	TGTGCCAGCACCCCGTCAGGGTTAATGAACACTGAAGCTTTCTTT	CASTPSGLMNTEAFF
TRBV12-3/TRBV12-4	few	.	TRBJ1-5	TGTGCCAGCAGTCAGACAGGAGGGTCGGGTCAGCCCCAGCATTTT	CASSQTGGSGQPQHF
TRBV7-2	many	.	TRBJ2-7	TGTGCCAGCAGCCGCGGTACAGAACCCTACGAGCAGTACTTC	CASSRGTEPYEQYF
TRBV28	many	.	TRBJ2-5	TGTGCCAGCAGGGAGGGACACCGGGAGACCCAGTACTTC	CASREGHRETQYF
TRBV6-1	.	.	TRBJ2-5	TGTGCCAGCAGTGCCGGTCGATGGAGAGAGACCCAGTACTTC	CASSAGRWRETQYF
TRBV28	many	.	TRBJ2-7	TGTGCCAGCAGTCCCCGGGGAATCAGGAGGGATTACGAGCAGTACTTC	CASSPRGIRRDYEQYF
TRBV6-5	many	.	TRBJ1-5	TGTGCCAGCAGTTACTCGTGGGGGGTCAATCAGCCCCAGCATTTT	CASSYSWGVNQPQHF
TRBV29-1	many	TRBD1	TRBJ2-5	TGCAGCGTCCCCGGGACAGGGGCCCTGCAAGAGACCCAGTACTTC	CSVPGTGALQETQYF
TRBV20-1	many	.	TRBJ1-5	TGCAGTGCTAGTTGGGGGATGAGGGTTAGTAATCAGCCCCAGCATTTT	CSASWGMRVSNQPQHF
TRBV28	.	.	TRBJ2-7	TGTGCCAGCAGCGCGAGCGGCTACGAGCAGTACTTC	CASSASGYEQYF
TRBV10-2	once	TRBD1	TRBJ1-2	TGCGCCAGCAGTGACAGGGGGAAGTATGGCTACACCTTC	CASSDRGKYGYTF
TRBV6-2/TRBV6-3	few	TRBD1	TRBJ1-2	TGTGCCAGCAGTTACGGAGGGACAGGGTTCTCCTATGGCTACACCTTC	CASSYGGTGFSYGYTF
TRBV6-2/TRBV6-3	many	TRBD1	TRBJ2-2	TGTGCCAGCAGTCCACGGACAGGGGGCTCCGGGGAGCTGTTTTTT	CASSPRTGGSGELFF
TRBV20-1	many	.	TRBJ2-7	TGCAGTGCTAGGGCAGGGGGCCGCGGGAGGGCCACCTACGAGCAGTACTTC	CSARAGGRGRATYEQYF
TRBV18	many	.	TRBJ2-2	TGTGCCAGCTCCCCCGAGATAGCGGAGCACACCGGGGAGCTGTTTTTT	CASSPEIAEHTGELFF
TRBV7-9	many	TRBD2	TRBJ2-7	TGTGCCAGCAGCTTTGAAAAGGTGACGGGGAGGGTTTGGACCTACGAGCAGTACTTC	CASSFEKVTGRVWTYEQYF
TRBV12-3/TRBV12-4	.	TRBD1	TRBJ1-1	TGTGCCAGCAGTCTCAGCCAGGGGGCGGTCGCTGAAGCTTTCTTT	CASSLSQGAVAEAFF
TRBV6-2/TRBV6-3	many	TRBD2	TRBJ2-5	TGTGCCAGCAGTTCCGGACTAGCGGGAGGATTGGAGACCCAGTACTTC	CASSSGLAGGLETQYF
TRBV6-1	.	.	TRBJ2-7	TGTGCCAGCAAGCCGGGCTTAGGGCAGTACTTC	CASKPGLGQYF
TRBV28	many	TRBD1	TRBJ1-1	TGTGCCAGCAGGCTTCAACAGGGGGCTACTGAAGCTTTCTTT	CASRLQQGATEAFF
TRBV12-3/TRBV12-4	few	.	TRBJ1-5	TGTGCCAGCAGCCCAATGACGGCTAGCAATCAGCCCCAGCATTTT	CASSPMTASNQPQHF
TRBV7-3	many	.	TRBJ2-2	TGTGCCAGCAGCCCCATGGGCCCCGGCCCCGGGGAGCTGTTTTTT	CASSPMGPGPGELFF
TRBV11-2	.	.	TRBJ2-7	TGTGCCAGCAGCTTAGACACTCAGGTCGAGCAGTACTTC	CASSLDTQVEQYF